This is a list of T cell receptor beta chains from one sample in a study of CD8+ T cells in alopecia areata. Repertoires were generated with immunoSEQ multiplex PCR, while TCRdb's copy carries only in-frame clones and drops some. The sample has about 270,000 clones, 60% seen once; the top ten hold around 0.84%. The source material was CD4+ T cells sorted from blood, sampled around week 54, from a patient treated with tofacitinib. Receptor source: a human donor with alopecia areata. Both conserved end residues are part of each CDR3. A D gene is named only where the DNA matches it firmly. Not all rows give a size; the values are once, few, many and, for expanded clones, a class.

j_call	v_call	clone_size	d_call	cdr3_aa	cdr3_nt
TRBJ2-1	TRBV2	few	-	CASSQTAIEQFF	TGTGCCAGCAGCCAGACAGCGATCGAGCAGTTCTTC
TRBJ1-2	TRBV30	-	-	CAWTQEAFYGYTF	TGTGCCTGGACCCAGGAAGCCTTCTATGGCTACACCTTC
TRBJ1-1	TRBV5-6	few	-	CASSYHDGLTFF	TGTGCCAGCAGCTACCACGACGGGTTGACTTTCTTT
TRBJ2-7	TRBV5-4	-	-	CASSLEASSYEQYF	TGTGCCAGCAGCTTGGAAGCTAGCTCCTACGAGCAGTACTTC
TRBJ1-1	TRBV6-6	once	-	CASSETVTMNTEAFF	TGTGCCAGCAGTGAGACAGTAACTATGAACACTGAAGCTTTCTTT
TRBJ2-3	TRBV6-4	few	-	CASSSLTLISTDTQYF	TGTGCCAGCAGTTCCCTGACCCTAATTAGCACAGATACGCAGTATTTT
TRBJ2-7	TRBV6-6	-	-	CASSYSISSASYEQYF	TGTGCCAGCAGTTACTCGATATCGTCGGCCTCCTACGAGCAGTACTTC
TRBJ1-6	TRBV5-1	few	TRBD1	CASSLRDSNSPLHF	TGCGCCAGCAGCTTACGGGACAGCAATTCACCCCTCCACTTT
TRBJ1-2	TRBV6-5	-	TRBD1	CAAGQGVSVGYTF	TGTGCCGCCGGACAGGGGGTGTCCGTTGGCTACACCTTC
TRBJ1-5	TRBV7-9	-	-	CASSLERGPQHF	TGTGCCAGCAGCTTAGAAAGGGGGCCCCAGCATTTT
TRBJ2-5	TRBV2	-	TRBD2	CASSEALAGRETQYF	TGTGCCAGCAGTGAAGCGTTAGCGGGGCGGGAGACCCAGTACTTC
TRBJ2-3	TRBV25-1	-	-	CASSEDSSSTDTQYF	TGTGCCAGCAGTGAGGACTCCTCTAGCACAGATACGCAGTATTTT
TRBJ1-5	TRBV30	few	-	CAWTAGGNQPQHF	TGTGCCTGGACGGCGGGGGGGAATCAGCCCCAGCATTTT
TRBJ2-5	TRBV5-1	few	-	CASSAQVQRETQYF	TGCGCCAGCAGCGCCCAAGTTCAGCGGGAGACCCAGTACTTC
TRBJ1-2	TRBV30	few	-	CAWRRRYYGYTF	TGTGCCTGGAGGCGGAGATACTATGGCTACACCTTC
TRBJ2-1	TRBV27	few	-	CASSFRAGDEQFF	TGTGCCAGCAGTTTCCGGGCTGGGGATGAGCAGTTCTTC
TRBJ2-5	TRBV2	-	-	CASSQTLETQYF	TGTGCCAGCAGTCAGACCCTGGAGACCCAGTACTTC
TRBJ2-3	TRBV5-1	few	-	CASSINTADTQYF	TGCGCCAGCAGCATCAACACCGCAGATACGCAGTATTTT
TRBJ2-2	TRBV6-6	few	-	CASGDLGLQNTGELFF	TGTGCCAGCGGGGACTTAGGACTACAGAACACCGGGGAGCTGTTTTTT
TRBJ1-6	TRBV4-2	few	-	CASSRTGAGDNSPLHF	TGTGCCAGCAGCCGAACGGGGGCCGGAGATAATTCACCCCTCCACTTT
TRBJ2-2	TRBV4-3	once	-	CASSQEFRGTGELFF	TGCGCCAGCAGCCAAGAATTCAGGGGCACCGGGGAGCTGTTTTTT
TRBJ1-2	TRBV29-1	-	-	CSVFGQQGYTF	TGCAGCGTTTTTGGACAGCAGGGCTACACCTTC
TRBJ2-7	TRBV4-1	-	TRBD2	CASSGGPLAGQEQYF	TGCGCCAGCAGCGGGGGCCCACTAGCGGGGCAGGAGCAGTACTTC
TRBJ1-2	TRBV2	-	-	CASIEPPGGYTF	TGTGCCAGCATCGAACCCCCCGGCGGCTACACCTTC
TRBJ2-1	TRBV2	few	TRBD2	CASMASGAAGEQFF	TGTGCCAGCATGGCTAGCGGGGCGGCAGGTGAGCAGTTCTTC
TRBJ1-3	TRBV29-1	-	-	CSVVRQGRGNTIYF	TGCAGCGTTGTACGGCAGGGCCGTGGAAACACCATATATTTT
TRBJ2-1	TRBV5-6	once	-	CASSLPGTNEQFF	TGTGCCAGCAGCTTGCCAGGGACCAATGAGCAGTTCTTC
TRBJ1-2	TRBV5-6	few	TRBD1	CASSRGTVPGYTF	TGTGCCAGCAGTCGAGGGACAGTCCCCGGCTACACCTTC
TRBJ1-2	TRBV5-6	once	TRBD1	CASRSTGGLSGYTF	TGTGCCAGCAGATCAACAGGGGGACTCAGTGGCTACACCTTC
TRBJ1-6	TRBV10-3	few	-	CAISQTGKNSPLHF	TGTGCCATCAGCCAGACAGGAAAAAATTCACCCCTCCACTTT
TRBJ2-1	TRBV7-3	few	TRBD2	CASSPGGRGNEQFF	TGTGCCAGCAGCCCCGGGGGGAGAGGCAATGAGCAGTTCTTC
TRBJ2-1	TRBV6-5	-	-	CASAVRLVYNEQFF	TGTGCCAGCGCCGTAAGACTAGTTTACAATGAGCAGTTCTTC
TRBJ2-5	TRBV20-1	-	-	CSARPEETQYF	TGCAGTGCTAGACCAGAAGAGACCCAGTACTTC
TRBJ2-5	TRBV6-1	few	-	CASSLDYQETQYF	TGTGCCAGCAGCCTAGACTACCAAGAGACCCAGTACTTC
TRBJ1-1	TRBV30	-	TRBD1	CAGTGERDTEAFF	TGTGCCGGGACAGGCGAACGGGACACTGAAGCTTTCTTT
TRBJ2-7	TRBV7-3	-	TRBD1	CASSPGTGEEQYF	TGTGCCAGCAGCCCTGGGACAGGGGAAGAGCAGTACTTC
TRBJ1-6	TRBV6-5	few	-	CASRPGTDSPLHF	TGTGCCAGCAGGCCCGGGACGGATTCACCCCTCCACTTT
TRBJ2-1	TRBV29-1	-	TRBD1	CSYGQDRDQSYNEQFF	TGCAGCTACGGCCAAGACAGGGATCAATCCTACAATGAGCAGTTCTTC
TRBJ1-3	TRBV25-1	-	TRBD1	CASSHRTGVGTIYF	TGTGCCAGCAGTCACCGGACAGGGGTGGGCACCATATATTTT
TRBJ1-4	TRBV30	-	TRBD1	CAWSGRQGADEKLFF	TGTGCCTGGAGTGGGAGACAGGGGGCGGATGAAAAACTGTTTTTT
TRBJ1-2	TRBV29-1	-	-	CSVEDTGYYGYTF	TGCAGCGTTGAAGATACAGGGTACTATGGCTACACCTTC
TRBJ2-6	TRBV5-1	few	-	CASSITQGTNVLTF	TGCGCCAGCAGCATAACACAGGGAACCAACGTCCTGACTTTC
TRBJ2-5	TRBV6-5	-	-	CASSYSTVFWGETQYF	TGTGCCAGCAGTTACTCGACTGTGTTCTGGGGGGAGACCCAGTACTTC
TRBJ1-1	TRBV30	few	-	CAWSVGDLFVGEAFF	TGTGCCTGGAGTGTAGGGGACCTTTTCGTCGGTGAAGCTTTCTTT
TRBJ2-3	TRBV5-1	-	TRBD2	CASSPGLRAGTDTQYF	TGCGCCAGCAGCCCGGGACTAAGGGCAGGCACAGATACGCAGTATTTT
TRBJ2-2	TRBV25-1	few	-	CASSIQVPQTGELFF	TGTGCCAGCAGTATACAGGTCCCTCAGACCGGGGAGCTGTTTTTT
TRBJ1-5	TRBV30	few	TRBD1	CAWSVTGANQPQHF	TGTGCCTGGAGTGTGACAGGGGCGAATCAGCCCCAGCATTTT
TRBJ1-2	TRBV7-3	-	-	CASSSRPGLYGYTF	TGTGCCAGCAGCTCCCGCCCAGGGCTCTATGGCTACACCTTC
TRBJ1-4	TRBV29-1	few	-	CSARVRNEKLFF	TGCAGCGCCAGGGTCAGGAATGAAAAACTGTTTTTT
TRBJ2-1	TRBV5-6	-	-	CASSLSFDEQFF	TGTGCCAGCAGCTTGTCGTTCGATGAGCAGTTCTTC
TRBJ2-5	TRBV23-1	few	-	CASSQSSGRTQYF	TGCGCCAGCAGTCAATCATCCGGTAGGACCCAGTACTTC
TRBJ1-2	TRBV4-3	-	-	CASSQAGDGYTF	TGCGCCAGCAGCCAGGCAGGGGATGGCTACACCTTC
TRBJ2-6	TRBV10-3	few	-	CAISESGSGANVLTF	TGTGCCATCAGTGAGTCGGGGTCTGGGGCCAACGTCCTGACTTTC
TRBJ2-5	TRBV19	-	-	CASTTGWGETQYF	TGTGCCAGTACCACGGGGTGGGGGGAGACCCAGTACTTC
TRBJ1-6	TRBV30	-	-	CAWSVGSSPLHF	TGTGCCTGGAGTGTAGGAAGTTCACCCCTCCACTTT
TRBJ2-7	TRBV7-9	-	-	CASGSLAAYEQYF	TGTGCCAGCGGTTCCTTGGCAGCTTACGAGCAGTACTTC
TRBJ1-1	TRBV29-1	-	-	CSTRVNTEAFF	TGCAGCACTAGGGTGAACACTGAAGCTTTCTTT
TRBJ1-1	TRBV10-3	few	-	CAIKGRNTEAFF	TGTGCCATCAAGGGCAGAAACACTGAAGCTTTCTTT
TRBJ2-1	TRBV7-2	-	TRBD1	CASRTGRNEQFF	TGTGCCAGCAGGACAGGGCGCAATGAGCAGTTCTTC